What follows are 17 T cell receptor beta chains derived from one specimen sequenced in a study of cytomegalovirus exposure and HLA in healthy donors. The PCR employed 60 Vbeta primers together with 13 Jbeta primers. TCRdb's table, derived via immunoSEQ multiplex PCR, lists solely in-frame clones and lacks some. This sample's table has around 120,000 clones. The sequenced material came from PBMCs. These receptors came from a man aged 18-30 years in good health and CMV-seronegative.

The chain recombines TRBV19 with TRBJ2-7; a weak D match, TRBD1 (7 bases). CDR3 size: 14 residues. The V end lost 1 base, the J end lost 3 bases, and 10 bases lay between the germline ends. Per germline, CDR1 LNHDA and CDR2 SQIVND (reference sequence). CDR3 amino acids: CASSIGGDSYEQYF. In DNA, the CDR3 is TGTGCCAGTAGTATAGGGGGGGACAGCTACGAGCAGTACTTC.

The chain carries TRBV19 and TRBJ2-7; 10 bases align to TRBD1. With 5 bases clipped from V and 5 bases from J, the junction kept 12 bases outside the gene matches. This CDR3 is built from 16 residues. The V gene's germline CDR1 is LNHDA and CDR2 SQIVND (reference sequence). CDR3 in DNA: TGTGCCAGTAGTTCGCAACCCGGGACAGGGGCCAACGAGCAGTACTTC. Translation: CASSSQPGTGANEQYF.

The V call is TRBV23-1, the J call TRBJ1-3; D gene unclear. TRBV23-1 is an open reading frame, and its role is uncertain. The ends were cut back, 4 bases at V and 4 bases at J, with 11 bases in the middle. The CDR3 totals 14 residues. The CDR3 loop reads CASSPSTPGNTIYF. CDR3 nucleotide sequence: TGCGCCAGCAGTCCATCCACACCCGGAAACACCATATATTTT.

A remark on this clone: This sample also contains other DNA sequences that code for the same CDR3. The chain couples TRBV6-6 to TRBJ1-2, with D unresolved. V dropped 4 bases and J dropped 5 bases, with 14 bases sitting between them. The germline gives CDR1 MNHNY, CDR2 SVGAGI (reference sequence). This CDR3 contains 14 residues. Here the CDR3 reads CASSSLGVEYGYTF. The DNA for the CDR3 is TGTGCCAGCAGTTCCCTAGGAGTGGAGTATGGCTACACCTTC.

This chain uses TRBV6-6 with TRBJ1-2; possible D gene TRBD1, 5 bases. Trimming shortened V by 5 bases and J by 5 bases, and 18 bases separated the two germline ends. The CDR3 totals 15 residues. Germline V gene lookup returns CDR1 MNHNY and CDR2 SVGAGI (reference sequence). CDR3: CASSVRTSGGYGYTF. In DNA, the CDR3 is TGTGCCAGCAGTGTCCGGACATCCGGGGGGTATGGCTACACCTTC.

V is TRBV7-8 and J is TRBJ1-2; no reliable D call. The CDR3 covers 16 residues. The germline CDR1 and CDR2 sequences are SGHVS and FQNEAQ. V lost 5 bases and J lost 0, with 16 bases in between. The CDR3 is CASSTRRAHTNYGYTF. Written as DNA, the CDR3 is TGTGCCAGCAGCACGAGGAGGGCCCACACTAACTATGGCTACACCTTC.

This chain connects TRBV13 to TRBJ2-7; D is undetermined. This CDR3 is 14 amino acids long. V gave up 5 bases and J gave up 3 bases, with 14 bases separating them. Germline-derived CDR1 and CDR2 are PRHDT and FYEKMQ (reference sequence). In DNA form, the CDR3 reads TGTGCCAGCAGCATCCAGGCCGACCTCTACGAGCAGTACTTC. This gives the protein CASSIQADLYEQYF.

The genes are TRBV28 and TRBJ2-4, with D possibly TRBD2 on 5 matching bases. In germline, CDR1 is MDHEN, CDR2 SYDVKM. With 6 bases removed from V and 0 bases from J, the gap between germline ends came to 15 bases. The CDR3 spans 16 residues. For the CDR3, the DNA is TGTGCCAGCAGCCCCTTAAAGAGGGTAGCCAAAAACATTCAGTACTTC. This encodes CASSPLKRVAKNIQYF. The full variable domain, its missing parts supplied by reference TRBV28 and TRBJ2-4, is DVKVTQSSRYLVKRTGEKVFLECVQDMDHENMFWYRQDPGLGLRLIYFSYDVKMKEKGDIPEGYSVSREKKERFSLILESASTNQTSMYLCASSPLKRVAKNIQYFGAGTRLSVL.

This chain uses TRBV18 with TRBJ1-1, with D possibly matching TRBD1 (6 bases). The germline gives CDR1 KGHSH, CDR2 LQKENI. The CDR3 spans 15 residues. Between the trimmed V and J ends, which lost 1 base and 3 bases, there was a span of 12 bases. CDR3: CASSPRQVLDTEAFF. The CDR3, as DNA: TGTGCCAGCTCACCACGACAGGTTTTGGACACTGAAGCTTTCTTT.

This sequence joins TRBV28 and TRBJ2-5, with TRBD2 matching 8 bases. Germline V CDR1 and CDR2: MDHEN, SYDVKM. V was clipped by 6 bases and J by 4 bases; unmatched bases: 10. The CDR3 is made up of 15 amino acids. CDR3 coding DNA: TGTGCCAGCAGCCAACCCGGGACTAGTCGAGAGACCCAGTACTTC. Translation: CASSQPGTSRETQYF.

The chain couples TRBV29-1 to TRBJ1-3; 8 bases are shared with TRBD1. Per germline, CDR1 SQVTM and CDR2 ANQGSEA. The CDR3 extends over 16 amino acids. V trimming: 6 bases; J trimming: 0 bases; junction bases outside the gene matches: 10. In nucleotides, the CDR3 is TGCAGCGTCGATACCAGGGACAGGAGCTCTGGAAACACCATATATTTT. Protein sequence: CSVDTRDRSSGNTIYF.

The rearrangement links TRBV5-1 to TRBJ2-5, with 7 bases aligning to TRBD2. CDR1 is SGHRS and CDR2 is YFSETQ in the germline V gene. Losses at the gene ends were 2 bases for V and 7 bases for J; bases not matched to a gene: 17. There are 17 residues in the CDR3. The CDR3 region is CASSFGAGREKGATQYF. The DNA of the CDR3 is TGCGCCAGCAGCTTCGGGGCGGGGCGGGAGAAGGGTGCGACCCAGTACTTC.

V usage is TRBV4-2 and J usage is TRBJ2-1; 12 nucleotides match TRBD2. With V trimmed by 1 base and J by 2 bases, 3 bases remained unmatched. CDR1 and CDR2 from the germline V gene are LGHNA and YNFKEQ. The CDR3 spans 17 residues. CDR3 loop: CASSQGLAGVPYNEQFF. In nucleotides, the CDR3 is TGTGCCAGCAGCCAAGGACTAGCGGGAGTTCCCTACAATGAGCAGTTCTTC.

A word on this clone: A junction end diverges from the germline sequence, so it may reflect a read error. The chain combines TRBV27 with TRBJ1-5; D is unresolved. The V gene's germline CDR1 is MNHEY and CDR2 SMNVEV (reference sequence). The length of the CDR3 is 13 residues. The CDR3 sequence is CAGSSRHNQPQHF. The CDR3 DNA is TGTGCCGGCAGTTCGCGACACAATCAGCCCCAGCATTTT.

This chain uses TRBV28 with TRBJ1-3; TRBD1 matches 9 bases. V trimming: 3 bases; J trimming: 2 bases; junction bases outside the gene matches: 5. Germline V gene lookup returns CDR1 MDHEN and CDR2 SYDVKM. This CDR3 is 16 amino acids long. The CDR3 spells CASSLLQGAAGNTIYF. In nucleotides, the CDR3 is TGTGCCAGCAGTTTGTTACAGGGGGCGGCTGGAAACACCATATATTTT.

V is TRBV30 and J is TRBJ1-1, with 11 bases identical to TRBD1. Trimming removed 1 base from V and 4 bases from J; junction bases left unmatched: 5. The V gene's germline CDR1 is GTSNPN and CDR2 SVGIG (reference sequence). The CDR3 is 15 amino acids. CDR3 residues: CAWSAWDRGSTEAFF. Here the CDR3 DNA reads TGTGCCTGGAGTGCTTGGGACAGGGGGAGCACTGAAGCTTTCTTT.

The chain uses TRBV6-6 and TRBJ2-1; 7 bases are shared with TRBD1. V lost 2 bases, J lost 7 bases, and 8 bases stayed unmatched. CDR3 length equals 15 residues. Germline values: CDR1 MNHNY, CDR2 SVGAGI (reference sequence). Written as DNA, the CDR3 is TGTGCCAGCAGTTACGTAGGACAGGCCACTAATGAGCAGTTCTTC. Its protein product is CASSYVGQATNEQFF.